The 10 T cell receptor beta chains below all came from one sample that was sequenced in a study of blood T cell repertoires in COVID-19. Libraries were prepared by immunoSEQ multiplex PCR; TCRdb keeps only in-frame clonotypes and omits some of them. The table lists fewer than 450,000 clones, 80% to 95% of them singletons, with approximately 0.55% in the top ten. The sequenced sample consisted of PBMCs or T cells enriched from blood (not recorded which). These receptors were obtained from a man aged 18 to 30 who had recovered from COVID-19.

This chain links TRBV28 with TRBJ2-3; 7 positions match TRBD2. The junction had 9 bases not matched to a gene; V was cut back by 6 bases and J by 6 bases. The CDR3 loop spans 14 amino acids. Germline V lookup: CDR1 MDHEN, CDR2 SYDVKM. The CDR3 loop is CASSLGGSGDTQYF. Here the CDR3 DNA reads TGTGCCAGCAGCTTAGGCGGGAGTGGCGATACGCAGTATTTT. Full variable domain (remainder filled in from reference TRBV28 and TRBJ2-3): DVKVTQSSRYLVKRTGEKVFLECVQDMDHENMFWYRQDPGLGLRLIYFSYDVKMKEKGDIPEGYSVSREKKERFSLILESASTNQTSMYLCASSLGGSGDTQYFGPGTRLTVL.

V and J are TRBV2 and TRBJ1-1; D possibly corresponds to TRBD1 (5 bases). The germline V gene encodes CDR1 SNHLY and CDR2 FYNNEI. V was pared by 6 bases and J by 0 bases, with 11 bases between. The CDR3 sequence is 14 residues long. CDR3: CASSSQGLNTEAFF. As DNA, the CDR3 is TGTGCCAGCAGCTCTCAGGGCCTGAACACTGAAGCTTTCTTT.

This clone was seen once. V gene TRBV19 combines with J gene TRBJ1-2, with D possibly being TRBD1 (6 bases). V was shortened by 7 bases and J by 8 bases, with 20 bases between the two germline ends. CDR3 size: 14 residues. Looked up from germline, CDR1 is LNHDA and CDR2 is SQIVND (reference sequence). The CDR3 here is CASTPGQSIYGYTF. As DNA, the CDR3 is TGTGCCAGTACCCCCGGACAGTCTATTTACGGCTACACCTTC.

This clone was picked up one time. This chain links TRBV19 with TRBJ1-1, with TRBD1 matching over 8 bases. Trimming removed 5 bases from V and 3 bases from J; junction bases left unmatched: 2. Germline CDR1 reads LNHDA; CDR2 reads SQIVND (reference sequence). The CDR3 is 13 amino acids. This CDR3 reads CASSVDRDTEAFF. The CDR3 coding sequence is TGTGCCAGTAGTGTGGACAGGGACACTGAAGCTTTCTTT.

The genes are TRBV28 and TRBJ1-3; D gene unclear. The CDR3 sequence is 16 residues long. Trimming took 2 bases from V and 0 from J, leaving 11 bases between them. The germline V gene has CDR1 MDHEN and CDR2 SYDVKM. CDR3: CASSLERASSGNTIYF. As DNA, the CDR3 is TGTGCCAGCAGTTTAGAGAGGGCGTCCTCTGGAAACACCATATATTTT.

The chain has TRBV30 and TRBJ2-3; TRBD1 aligns across 7 bases. This CDR3 has 15 amino acids. Per germline, CDR1 GTSNPN and CDR2 SVGIG (reference sequence). With 1 base clipped from V and 6 bases from J, the junction kept 10 bases outside the gene matches. The CDR3 loop is CAWSGEQGPLDTQYF. The CDR3 DNA reads as TGTGCCTGGAGTGGGGAACAGGGGCCCTTGGATACGCAGTATTTT.

This clone was counted between two and nine times. The J gene is TRBJ2-3, the V gene TRBV19, with 7 bases identical to TRBD2. The CDR3 has 18 amino acids. The V and J ends lost 6 bases and 0 bases, in that order; junction bases with no gene match: 15. Looked up from germline, CDR1 is LNHDA and CDR2 is SQIVND (reference sequence). DNA of the CDR3: TGTGCCAGTAGCGCCGGACTAGTGGCGTGGCGGAGCACAGATACGCAGTATTTT. Residues: CASSAGLVAWRSTDTQYF.

This clone appeared once. The V gene is TRBV25-1, the J gene TRBJ1-3, with TRBD1 identical over 8 bases. CDR1 and CDR2 from the germline V gene are MGHDK and SYGVNS. Trimming at V came to 2 bases and at J to 0 bases, leaving 3 bases not matched to a gene. CDR3 size: 16 residues. The CDR3 region is CASSEQGQASGNTIYF. DNA for the CDR3: TGTGCCAGCAGTGAACAGGGACAGGCCTCTGGAAACACCATATATTTT.

The V gene is TRBV7-2, the J gene TRBJ1-2; D not resolved. CDR3 length equals 14 residues. CDR1 SGHTA and CDR2 FQGNSA come from the germline V gene. The V gene lost 3 bases and the J gene lost 4 bases, with 12 bases spanning the gap. The CDR3: CASSFPTHSYGYTF. CDR3 in DNA: TGTGCCAGCAGCTTCCCCACCCACTCCTATGGCTACACCTTC.

This chain connects TRBV10-1 to TRBJ1-1, with TRBD1 matching over 7 bases. The length of the CDR3 is 13 residues. Per germline, CDR1 WNHNN and CDR2 SYGVQD (reference sequence). Unmatched junction bases numbered 6, after V lost 10 bases and J lost 1 base. CDR3 coding DNA: TGCGCCACGTCCCGGGACAGGAACACTGAAGCTTTCTTT. Amino acid sequence: CATSRDRNTEAFF.